The 24 T cell receptor beta chains in this list originate from one sample, sequenced in a study of chemoradiotherapy in HPV16-positive cancers. The assay was immunoSEQ multiplex PCR, and TCRdb's table has in-frame clones only and misses some. The sample lists roughly 500 clones, roughly 88% seen once, with approximately 12% in the top ten. Sequenced material: tumor tissue, taken from a patient who underwent chemoradiotherapy. Source of these receptors: a human donor with HPV-associated anogenital cancer.

The chain carries TRBV5-6 and TRBJ1-1; TRBD1 might be the D (5 bases). Per the germline V gene, CDR1 is SGHDT and CDR2 is YYEEEE. The length of the CDR3 is 14 residues. Deletions cut 0 bases from V and 3 bases from J, with 9 bases between. The CDR3 sequence: CASSLAQGYTEAFF. The CDR3 coding sequence is TGTGCCAGCAGCTTGGCTCAGGGTTACACTGAAGCTTTCTTT.

The count of this clone is one. The chain recombines TRBV5-4 with TRBJ2-1; TRBD1 agrees at 8 bases. J lost 6 bases, V lost 0 bases, and 11 bases had no gene match. Germline lookup yields CDR1 SGHNT and CDR2 YYREEE (reference sequence). The CDR3 covers 17 residues. This chain's CDR3 is CASSLAKTRGLGNEQFF. CDR3 coding DNA: TGTGCCAGCAGCTTGGCGAAAACCAGGGGGCTCGGCAATGAGCAGTTCTTC. The full variable domain, in which reference TRBV5-4 and TRBJ2-1 provide the parts outside the CDR3, is ETGVTQSPTHLIKTRGQQVTLRCSSQSGHNTVSWYQQALGQGPQFIFQYYREEENGRGNFPPRFSGLQFPNYSSELNVNALELDDSALYLCASSLAKTRGLGNEQFFGPGTRLTVL.

The chain joins TRBV5-5 to TRBJ2-3; TRBD2 matches 8 bases. CDR1 SGHKS and CDR2 YYEKEE come from the germline V gene (reference sequence). This CDR3 spans 18 amino acids. V gave up 4 bases and J gave up 0 bases; unmatched junction bases: 13. The CDR3, as DNA: TGTGCCAGCAGCCTTCGGACTAGCCCACGTGCTAGCACAGATACGCAGTATTTT. Its translation: CASSLRTSPRASTDTQYF.

The chain couples TRBV9 to TRBJ2-5; a weak D match, TRBD1 (6 bases). The CDR3 length is 18 residues. Trimming removed 0 bases from V and 2 bases from J, with 20 bases in between. Germline CDR1 SGDLS, CDR2 YYNGEE. The CDR3 DNA sequence: TGTGCCAGCAGCGTAGGAGGGGGTATGGGGAGCCCACAAGAGACCCAGTACTTC. This encodes CASSVGGGMGSPQETQYF. Combining the CDR3 with reference TRBV9 and TRBJ2-5 gives the whole variable domain DSGVTQTPKHLITATGQRVTLRCSPRSGDLSVYWYQQSLDQGLQFLIQYYNGEERAKGNILERFSAQQFPDLHSELNLSSLELGDSALYFCASSVGGGMGSPQETQYFGPGTRLLVL.

The chain carries TRBV5-6 and TRBJ1-5, with unresolved D. V was clipped by 2 bases and J by 4 bases, with 10 bases between them. This CDR3 spans 14 amino acids. Germline loops: CDR1 SGHDT, CDR2 YYEEEE. CDR3 loop: CASSFSGFNQPQHF. In DNA form, the CDR3 reads TGTGCCAGCAGCTTTAGCGGTTTTAATCAGCCCCAGCATTTT. The whole variable domain, filled in from reference TRBV5-6 and TRBJ1-5, reads DAGVTQSPTHLIKTRGQQVTLRCSPKSGHDTVSWYQQALGQGPQFIFQYYEEEERQRGNFPDRFSGHQFPNYSSELNVNALLLGDSALYLCASSFSGFNQPQHFGDGTRLSIL.

This chain's CDR3 is CASSYLLQGDGYTF. The CDR3 DNA reads TGTGCCAGCAGCTACCTACTACAGGGCGATGGCTACACCTTC. The rearrangement uses TRBV7-9 and TRBJ1-2, with D perhaps TRBD1 (6 bases). V was shortened by 4 bases and J by 6 bases, with 15 bases between the two germline ends. The CDR3 runs 14 residues. Germline V CDR1 and CDR2: SEHNR, FQNEAQ (reference sequence). The full variable domain, completed using reference TRBV7-9 and TRBJ1-2, is DTGVSQNPRHKITKRGQNVTFRCDPISEHNRLYWYRQTLGQGPEFLTYFQNEAQLEKSRLLSDRFSAERPKGSFSTLEIQRTEQGDSAMYLCASSYLLQGDGYTFGSGTRLTVV.

V is TRBV18 and J is TRBJ2-2, with D unclear. The V gene lost 2 bases and the J gene lost 7 bases, with 2 bases spanning the gap. In germline, CDR1 is KGHSH, CDR2 LQKENI. The CDR3 is 11 amino acids. Here the CDR3 DNA reads TGTGCCAGCTCACCAAGCGGGGAGCTGTTTTTT. Encoded protein: CASSPSGELFF.

J is TRBJ1-2 and V is TRBV6-1; weak D call: TRBD1 (5 bases). CDR1 and CDR2 from the germline V gene are MNHNS and SASEGT. This CDR3 contains 13 residues. Trimming pared 6 bases from V and 7 bases from J, leaving 15 bases between. DNA of the CDR3: TGTGCCAGCAGCGCCGGAATAGGGGTTGGCTACACCTTC. Translated, it gives CASSAGIGVGYTF.

The chain is built from TRBV5-1 and TRBJ1-4; 7 bases map to TRBD1. The CDR3 length is 19 residues. Germline CDR1 is SGHRS and CDR2 is YFSETQ. The V segment lost 0 bases and the J segment 7 bases; nucleotides outside the gene matches: 18. CDR3 amino acids: CASSLELLDHRGSFEKLFF. In nucleotides, the CDR3 is TGCGCCAGCAGCTTGGAGCTTCTAGACCACAGGGGCAGTTTTGAAAAACTGTTTTTT.

This chain uses TRBV2 with TRBJ2-5; 7 positions agree with TRBD1. V was pared by 4 bases and J by 3 bases, with 5 bases of the junction left unmatched. The length of the CDR3 is 14 residues. CDR1 is SNHLY, CDR2 FYNNEI, per germline. The CDR3 DNA follows: TGTGCCAGCAGTGGGGGACAGCACAAAGAGACCCAGTACTTC. It is translated as CASSGGQHKETQYF.

Here the CDR3 reads CAWSTSGSPKLFF. The CDR3 DNA is TGTGCCTGGAGTACGTCAGGTTCACCGAAACTGTTTTTT. The V and J genes are TRBV30 and TRBJ1-4; D remains unclear. Deletions cut 2 bases from V and 11 bases from J, with 15 bases between. Per germline, CDR1 GTSNPN and CDR2 SVGIG (reference sequence). There are 13 residues in the CDR3.

The rearrangement joins TRBV21-1 to TRBJ1-1; the DNA was not used to check the table's D call, TRBD1. TRBV21-1 has pseudogene status. This CDR3 contains 16 residues. CDR3 amino acids: CASSARQGLLGTEAFF. The CDR3 coding sequence is TGTGCCAGCAGCGCCCGACAGGGTCTCCTTGGGACTGAAGCTTTCTTT.

V and J are TRBV5-6 and TRBJ2-1; D may be TRBD2 (6 bases). CDR1 SGHDT and CDR2 YYEEEE come from the germline V gene. V was trimmed by 4 bases and J by 6 bases, leaving 14 bases between them. The CDR3 extends over 14 amino acids. The DNA for the CDR3 is TGTGCCAGCAGCCTCCCGGGACTCCTCAATGAGCAGTTCTTC. Its translation is CASSLPGLLNEQFF.

The chain employs TRBV18 and TRBJ2-1; 7 bases are shared with TRBD1. V trimming: 5 bases; J trimming: 0 bases; junction bases outside the gene matches: 4. Germline V gives CDR1 KGHSH, CDR2 LQKENI. This CDR3 is built from 15 residues. In nucleotides, the CDR3 is TGTGCCAGCTCATACAGACAGGGCTCCTACAATGAGCAGTTCTTC. Amino acid sequence: CASSYRQGSYNEQFF.

J is TRBJ2-3 and V is TRBV5-6; D remains unclear. V shed 4 bases and J shed 5 bases, with 17 bases lying between them. CDR1 is SGHDT, CDR2 YYEEEE, per germline. This CDR3 contains 15 residues. This CDR3 is CASSRSVRGLDTQYF. CDR3 nucleotide sequence: TGTGCCAGCAGCCGGAGTGTGCGAGGATTAGATACGCAGTATTTT.

This clone was seen a few times. J is TRBJ1-6 and V is TRBV5-6; unclear D gene. Between the trimmed V and J ends, which lost 2 bases and 7 bases, there was a span of 4 bases. Germline V CDR1 and CDR2: SGHDT, YYEEEE. The CDR3 sequence is 12 residues long. The CDR3 nucleotides are TGTGCCAGCAGCTTAATCAATTCACCCCTCCACTTT. Amino acid sequence: CASSLINSPLHF.

V gene TRBV7-9 combines with J gene TRBJ2-5; weak D call: TRBD2 (6 bases). Trimming shortened V by 5 bases and J by 0 bases, and 10 bases separated the two germline ends. This CDR3 contains 14 residues. Germline V gives CDR1 SEHNR, CDR2 FQNEAQ (reference sequence). The CDR3 is CASSVAGNQETQYF. The CDR3 DNA sequence: TGTGCCAGCAGCGTGGCGGGGAACCAAGAGACCCAGTACTTC. The entire variable domain, with the rest obtained from reference TRBV7-9 and TRBJ2-5, is as follows: DTGVSQNPRHKITKRGQNVTFRCDPISEHNRLYWYRQTLGQGPEFLTYFQNEAQLEKSRLLSDRFSAERPKGSFSTLEIQRTEQGDSAMYLCASSVAGNQETQYFGPGTRLLVL.

The rearrangement joins TRBV4-2 to TRBJ2-3; D call uncertain. V lost 0 bases and J lost 1, with 8 bases in between. This CDR3 spans 15 amino acids. Germline CDR1 reads LGHNA; CDR2 reads YNFKEQ. Here the CDR3 DNA reads TGTGCCAGCAGCCAAGAATGGGCAGGCACAGATACGCAGTATTTT. Its translation: CASSQEWAGTDTQYF.

The chain recombines TRBV7-2 with TRBJ2-7; TRBD2 aligns across 11 bases. The J segment lost 2 bases and the V segment lost 2 bases, leaving 5 bases of the junction unmatched. This CDR3 has 16 amino acids. The germline V gene encodes CDR1 SGHTA and CDR2 FQGNSA. The CDR3 protein is CASSLLSGGGTYEQYF. Here the CDR3 DNA reads TGTGCCAGCAGCTTACTTAGCGGGGGGGGAACCTACGAGCAGTACTTC.

This clone was observed a single time. The chain employs TRBV2 and TRBJ2-5, with a weak D call TRBD1 (6 bases). Trimming removed 7 bases at V and 0 bases at J, with 21 bases between. This CDR3 has 17 amino acids. Per the germline V gene, CDR1 is SNHLY and CDR2 is FYNNEI. CDR3 sequence reads: CASNHRDTIIYQETQYF. For the CDR3, the DNA is TGTGCCAGCAACCACCGGGACACCATAATATACCAAGAGACCCAGTACTTC.

This chain uses TRBV10-3 with TRBJ2-7; D ambiguous. Germline CDR1 ENHRY, CDR2 SYGVKD. This CDR3 has 13 residues. V lost 0 bases, J lost 9 bases, and 12 bases lay in between. CDR3 DNA: TGTGCCATCAGTGAGTCTGAGTTGTGGTTGCAGTACTTC. It translates to CAISESELWLQYF.

This clone appeared a few times. This chain joins TRBV11-3 and TRBJ2-2; D is perhaps TRBD1 (5 bases). The CDR3 is 16 amino acids. Trimming shortened V by 3 bases and J by 1 base, and 12 bases separated the two germline ends. The germline V gene has CDR1 SGHNT and CDR2 YENEEA. The CDR3: CASSFYGGQNTGELFF. The CDR3 DNA sequence: TGTGCCAGCAGCTTCTACGGTGGACAGAACACCGGGGAGCTGTTTTTT.

The rearrangement uses TRBV5-1 and TRBJ1-3, with unresolved D. CDR3 size: 13 residues. Germline loops: CDR1 SGHRS, CDR2 YFSETQ. V lost 4 bases and J 0 bases, leaving 5 bases between the germline ends. CDR3 bases: TGCGCCAGCAGCGGCTCCTCTGGAAACACCATATATTTT. This codes for CASSGSSGNTIYF.

V is TRBV21-1 and J is TRBJ2-7; TRBD2 is taken as the D call from the table, unchecked against the DNA. TRBV21-1 is listed as a pseudogene. This CDR3 spans 12 amino acids. The CDR3 nucleotides are TGTGCCAGCAGCAAACCGGGTTACGAGCAGTACTTC. This translates into CASSKPGYEQYF.